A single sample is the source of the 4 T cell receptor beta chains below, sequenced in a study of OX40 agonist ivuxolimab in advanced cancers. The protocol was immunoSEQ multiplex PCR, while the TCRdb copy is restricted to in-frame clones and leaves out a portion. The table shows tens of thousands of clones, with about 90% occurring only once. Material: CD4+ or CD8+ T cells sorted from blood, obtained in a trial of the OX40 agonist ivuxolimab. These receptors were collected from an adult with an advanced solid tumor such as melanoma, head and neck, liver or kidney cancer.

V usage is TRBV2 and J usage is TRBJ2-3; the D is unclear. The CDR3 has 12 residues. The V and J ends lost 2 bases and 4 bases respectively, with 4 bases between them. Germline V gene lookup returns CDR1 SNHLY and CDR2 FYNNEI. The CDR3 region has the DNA TGTGCCAGCAGTGAAACTCCAGATACGCAGTATTTT. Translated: CASSETPDTQYF.

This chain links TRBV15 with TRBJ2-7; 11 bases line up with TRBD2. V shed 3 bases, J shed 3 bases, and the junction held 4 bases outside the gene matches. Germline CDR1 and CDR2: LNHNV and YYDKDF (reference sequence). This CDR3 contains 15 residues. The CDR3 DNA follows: TGTGCCACCAGCAGCCTACTAGCGGGAGTCTACGAGCAGTACTTC. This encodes CATSSLLAGVYEQYF.

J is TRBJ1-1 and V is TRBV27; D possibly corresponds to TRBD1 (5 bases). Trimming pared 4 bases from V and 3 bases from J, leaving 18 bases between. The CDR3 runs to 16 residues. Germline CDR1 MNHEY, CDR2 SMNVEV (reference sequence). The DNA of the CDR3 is TGTGCCAGCAGTTGGCCGACAGACCCTCGGTACACTGAAGCTTTCTTT. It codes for CASSWPTDPRYTEAFF.

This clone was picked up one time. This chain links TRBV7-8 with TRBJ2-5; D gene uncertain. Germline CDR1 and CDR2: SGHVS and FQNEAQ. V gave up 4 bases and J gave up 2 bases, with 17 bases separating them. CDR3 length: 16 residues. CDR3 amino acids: CASSSQVARIQETQYF. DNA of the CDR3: TGTGCCAGCAGCTCCCAGGTAGCCAGAATACAAGAGACCCAGTACTTC. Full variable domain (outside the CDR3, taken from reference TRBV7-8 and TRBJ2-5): GAGVSQSPRYKVAKRGQDVALRCDPISGHVSLFWYQQALGQGPEFLTYFQNEAQLDKSGLPSDRFFAERPEGSVSTLKIQRTQQEDSAVYLCASSSQVARIQETQYFGPGTRLLVL.